This T cell receptor beta chain was identified in a study of response to subunit inactivated influenza vaccine. In its sample, this clonotype was seen many times. Its antigen remains unknown. In TCRdb, the RT-PCR reads were re-called with MiXCR into one record per CDR3 protein. The table has about 700,000 distinct CDR3 sequences, approximately 13% seen once. In germline, CDR1 is SNHLY, CDR2 FYNNEI. Trimming stripped 5 bases from V and 4 bases from J, with 8 bases between. The CDR3 spans 13 residues. General observations from the study: There was a suggestion from the authors that each seasonal influenza vaccination recruits few new T cells.

The clonotype originates from a man aged 50 to 60 who received an inactivated influenza vaccine. The specimen was PBMCs from blood, collected approximately 15 days before vaccination. This chain connects TRBV2 to TRBJ2-2; D is uncertain. The CDR3 DNA is TGTGCCAGCAGTCTCCACCCCACCGGGGAGCTGTTTTTT. It codes for CASSLHPTGELFF.